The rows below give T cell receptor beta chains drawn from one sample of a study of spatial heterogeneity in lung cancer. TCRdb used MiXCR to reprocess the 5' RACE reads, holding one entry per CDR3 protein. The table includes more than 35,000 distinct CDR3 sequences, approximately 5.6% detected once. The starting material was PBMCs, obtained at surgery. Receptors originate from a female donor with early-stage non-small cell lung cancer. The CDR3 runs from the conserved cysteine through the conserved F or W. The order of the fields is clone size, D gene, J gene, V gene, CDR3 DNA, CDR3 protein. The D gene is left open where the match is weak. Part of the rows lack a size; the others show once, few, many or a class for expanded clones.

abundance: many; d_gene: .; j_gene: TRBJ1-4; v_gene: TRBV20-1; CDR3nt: TGCAGTGCTCCAGAGTACGGGGGCCCTAATGAAAAACTGTTTTTT; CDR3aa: CSAPEYGGPNEKLFF
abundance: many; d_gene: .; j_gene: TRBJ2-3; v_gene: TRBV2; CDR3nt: TGTGCCAGCAGTGTAACGGGCGAGGATACGCAGTATTTT; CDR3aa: CASSVTGEDTQYF
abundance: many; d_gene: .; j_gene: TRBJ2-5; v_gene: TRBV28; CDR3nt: TGTGCCAGCAGTTTATCGATAAGGGGGGGGCCGCAAGAGACCCAGTACTTC; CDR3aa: CASSLSIRGGPQETQYF
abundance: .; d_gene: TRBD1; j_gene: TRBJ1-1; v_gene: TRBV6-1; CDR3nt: TGTGCCAGCAGTGAAGGAAGGGACAGGGGAAGGAAGACTGAAGCTTTCTTT; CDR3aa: CASSEGRDRGRKTEAFF
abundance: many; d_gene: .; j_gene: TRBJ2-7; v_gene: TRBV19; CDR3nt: TGTGCCAGTAGTATGAATTGGGGGGCCGAGCAGTACTTC; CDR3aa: CASSMNWGAEQYF
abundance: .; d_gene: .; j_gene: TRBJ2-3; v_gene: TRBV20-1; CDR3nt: TGCAGTGCTACACGACGGGACTCAGGCACAGATACGCAGTATTTT; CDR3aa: CSATRRDSGTDTQYF
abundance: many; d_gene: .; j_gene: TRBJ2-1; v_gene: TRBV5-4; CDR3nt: TGTGCCAGCAGCTTTAGAGGGGGGGCCAATGAGCAGTTCTTC; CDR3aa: CASSFRGGANEQFF
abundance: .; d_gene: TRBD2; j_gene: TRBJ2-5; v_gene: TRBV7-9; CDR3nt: TGTGCCAGCAGCCGTCGTAGCGGGGAGCACCAAGAGACCCAGTACTTC; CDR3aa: CASSRRSGEHQETQYF
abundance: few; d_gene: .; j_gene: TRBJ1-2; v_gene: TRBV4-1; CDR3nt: TGCGCCAGCAGCCCCCTCGGAGGGTTGAACGGCTACACCTTC; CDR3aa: CASSPLGGLNGYTF
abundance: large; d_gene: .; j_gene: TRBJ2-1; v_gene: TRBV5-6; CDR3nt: TGTGCCAGCAGCTTGGGAGCATACAATGAGCAGTTCTTC; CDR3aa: CASSLGAYNEQFF
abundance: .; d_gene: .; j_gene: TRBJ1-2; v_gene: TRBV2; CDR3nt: TGTGCCAGCAGGCTGGACAGTAACTATGGCTACACCTTC; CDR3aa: CASRLDSNYGYTF
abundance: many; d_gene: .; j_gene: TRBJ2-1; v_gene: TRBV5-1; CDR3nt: TGCGCCAGCAGCTTGGACGGCCACAATGAGCAGTTCTTC; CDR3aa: CASSLDGHNEQFF
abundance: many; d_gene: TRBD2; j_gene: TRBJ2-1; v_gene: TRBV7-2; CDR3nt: TGTGCCAGCAGCCCCCCTTGGGGGGGGTACAATGAGCAGTTCTTC; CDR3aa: CASSPPWGGYNEQFF
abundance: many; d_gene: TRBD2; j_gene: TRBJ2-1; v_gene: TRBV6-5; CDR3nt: TGTGCCAGCAGCCGTAGCGGGGGGAGCTCCTACAATGAGCAGTTCTTC; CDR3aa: CASSRSGGSSYNEQFF